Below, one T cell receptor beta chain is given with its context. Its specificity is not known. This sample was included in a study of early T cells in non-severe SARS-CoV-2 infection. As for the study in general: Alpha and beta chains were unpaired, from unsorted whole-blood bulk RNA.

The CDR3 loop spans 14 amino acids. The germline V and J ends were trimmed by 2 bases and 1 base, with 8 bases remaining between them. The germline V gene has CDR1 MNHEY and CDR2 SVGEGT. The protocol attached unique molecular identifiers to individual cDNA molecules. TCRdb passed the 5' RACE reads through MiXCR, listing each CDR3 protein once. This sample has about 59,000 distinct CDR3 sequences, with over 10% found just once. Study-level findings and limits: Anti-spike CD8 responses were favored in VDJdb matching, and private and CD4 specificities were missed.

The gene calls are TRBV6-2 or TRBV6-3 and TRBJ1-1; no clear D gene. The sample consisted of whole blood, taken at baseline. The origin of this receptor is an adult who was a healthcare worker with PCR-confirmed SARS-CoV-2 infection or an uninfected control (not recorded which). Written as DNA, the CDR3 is TGTGCCAGCAGTTACCGGGCCGCGAACACTGAAGCTTTCTTT. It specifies CASSYRAANTEAFF.